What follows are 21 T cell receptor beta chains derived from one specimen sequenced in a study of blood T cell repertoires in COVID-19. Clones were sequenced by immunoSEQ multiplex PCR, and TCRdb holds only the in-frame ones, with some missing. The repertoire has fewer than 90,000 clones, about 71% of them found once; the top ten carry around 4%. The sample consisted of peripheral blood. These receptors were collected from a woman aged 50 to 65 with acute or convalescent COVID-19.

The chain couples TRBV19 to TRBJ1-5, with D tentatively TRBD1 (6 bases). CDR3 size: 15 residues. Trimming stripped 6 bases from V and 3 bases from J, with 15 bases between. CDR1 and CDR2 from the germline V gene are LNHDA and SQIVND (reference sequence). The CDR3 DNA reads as TGTGCCAGTAGATCCCATACAGGGTTCAATCAGCCCCAGCATTTT. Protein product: CASRSHTGFNQPQHF.

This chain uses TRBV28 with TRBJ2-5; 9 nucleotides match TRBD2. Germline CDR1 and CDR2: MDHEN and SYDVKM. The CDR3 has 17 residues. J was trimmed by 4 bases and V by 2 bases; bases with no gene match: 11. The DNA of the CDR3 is TGTGCCAGCAGTTTAGTGGCTAGCGGGAACTTATTAGAGACCCAGTACTTC. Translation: CASSLVASGNLLETQYF.

The DNA for the CDR3 is TGTGCCAGTAGTCCCGGACAGGGGTTCGGCTACACCTTC. This sequence encodes CASSPGQGFGYTF. The chain carries TRBV19 and TRBJ1-2; TRBD1 agrees at 9 bases. V gave up 5 bases and J gave up 8 bases; unmatched junction bases: 6. The CDR3 loop spans 13 amino acids. From germline, CDR1 is LNHDA and CDR2 SQIVND (reference sequence).

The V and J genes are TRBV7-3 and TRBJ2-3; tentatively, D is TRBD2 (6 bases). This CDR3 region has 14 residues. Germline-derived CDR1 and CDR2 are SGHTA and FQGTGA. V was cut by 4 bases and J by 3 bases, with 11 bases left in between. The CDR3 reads CASSSGLWTDTQYF. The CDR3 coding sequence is TGTGCCAGCAGCTCGGGACTTTGGACAGATACGCAGTATTTT. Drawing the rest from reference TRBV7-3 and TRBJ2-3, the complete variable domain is GAGVSQTPSNKVTEKGKYVELRCDPISGHTALYWYRQSLGQGPEFLIYFQGTGAADDSGLPNDRFFAVRPEGSVSTLKIQRTERGDSAVYLCASSSGLWTDTQYFGPGTRLTVL.

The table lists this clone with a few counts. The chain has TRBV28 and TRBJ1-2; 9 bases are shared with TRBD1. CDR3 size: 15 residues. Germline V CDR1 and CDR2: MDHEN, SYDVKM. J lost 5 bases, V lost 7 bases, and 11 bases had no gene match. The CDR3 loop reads CASKPSTGGFYGYTF. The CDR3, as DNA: TGTGCCAGCAAGCCCTCGACAGGGGGATTTTATGGCTACACCTTC.

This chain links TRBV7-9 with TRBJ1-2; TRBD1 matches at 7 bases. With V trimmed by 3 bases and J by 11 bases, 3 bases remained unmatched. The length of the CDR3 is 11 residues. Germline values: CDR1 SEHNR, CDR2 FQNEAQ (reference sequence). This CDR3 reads CASSFGTAYTF. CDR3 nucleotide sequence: TGTGCCAGCAGCTTCGGGACAGCATACACCTTC.

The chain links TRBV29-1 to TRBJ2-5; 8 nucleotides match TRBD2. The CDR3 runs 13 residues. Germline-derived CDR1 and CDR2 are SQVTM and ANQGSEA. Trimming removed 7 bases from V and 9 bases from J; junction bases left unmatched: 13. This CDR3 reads CSGQAAGGLAQYF. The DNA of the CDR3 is TGCAGCGGACAGGCGGCGGGGGGCTTGGCCCAGTACTTC.

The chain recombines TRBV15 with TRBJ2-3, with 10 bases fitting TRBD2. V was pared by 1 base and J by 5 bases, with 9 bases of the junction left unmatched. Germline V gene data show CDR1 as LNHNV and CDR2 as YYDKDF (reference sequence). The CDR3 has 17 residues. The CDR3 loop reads CATSRGSGTSVGDTQYF. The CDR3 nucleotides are TGTGCCACCAGCAGAGGATCCGGGACTAGCGTTGGAGATACGCAGTATTTT.

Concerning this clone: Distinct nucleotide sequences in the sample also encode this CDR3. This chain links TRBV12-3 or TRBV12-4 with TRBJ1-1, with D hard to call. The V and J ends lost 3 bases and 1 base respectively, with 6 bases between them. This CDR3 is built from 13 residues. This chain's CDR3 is CASSFQANTEAFF. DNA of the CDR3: TGTGCCAGCAGTTTTCAGGCGAACACTGAAGCTTTCTTT.

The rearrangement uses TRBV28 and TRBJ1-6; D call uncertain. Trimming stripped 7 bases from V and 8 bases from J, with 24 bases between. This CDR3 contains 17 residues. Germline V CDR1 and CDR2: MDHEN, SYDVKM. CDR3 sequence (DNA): TGTGCCAGCACCTTCAAGATGCCACCCGCGTCGGATTCACCCCTCCACTTT. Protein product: CASTFKMPPASDSPLHF. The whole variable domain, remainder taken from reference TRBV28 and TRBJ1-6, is DVKVTQSSRYLVKRTGEKVFLECVQDMDHENMFWYRQDPGLGLRLIYFSYDVKMKEKGDIPEGYSVSREKKERFSLILESASTNQTSMYLCASTFKMPPASDSPLHFGNGTRLTVT.

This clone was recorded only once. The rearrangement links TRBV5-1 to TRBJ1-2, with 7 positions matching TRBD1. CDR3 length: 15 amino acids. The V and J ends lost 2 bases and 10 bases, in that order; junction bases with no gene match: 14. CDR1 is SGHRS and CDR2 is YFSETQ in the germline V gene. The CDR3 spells CASSFGAGTATFYTF. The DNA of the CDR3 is TGCGCCAGCAGCTTCGGAGCCGGGACAGCCACTTTCTACACCTTC.

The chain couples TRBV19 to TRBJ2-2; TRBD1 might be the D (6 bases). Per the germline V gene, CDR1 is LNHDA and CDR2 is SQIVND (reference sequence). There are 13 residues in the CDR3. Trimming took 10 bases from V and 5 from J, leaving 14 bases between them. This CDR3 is CATTGKVTGELFF. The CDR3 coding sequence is TGTGCCACTACAGGGAAGGTTACCGGGGAGCTGTTTTTT.

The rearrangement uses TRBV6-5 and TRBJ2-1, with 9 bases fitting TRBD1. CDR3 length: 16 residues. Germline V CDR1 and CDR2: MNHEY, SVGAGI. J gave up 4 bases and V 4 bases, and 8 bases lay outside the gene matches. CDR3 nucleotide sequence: TGTGCCAGCAGTTTACAGGGGGCGGGGATGTACAATGAGCAGTTCTTC. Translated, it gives CASSLQGAGMYNEQFF.

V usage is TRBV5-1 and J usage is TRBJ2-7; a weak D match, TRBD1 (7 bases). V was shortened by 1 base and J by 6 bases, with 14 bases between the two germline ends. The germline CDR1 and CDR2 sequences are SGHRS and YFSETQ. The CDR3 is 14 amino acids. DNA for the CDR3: TGCGCCAGCAGCTTGAAGGAGGGGGCGAGCGAGCAGTACTTC. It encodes CASSLKEGASEQYF.

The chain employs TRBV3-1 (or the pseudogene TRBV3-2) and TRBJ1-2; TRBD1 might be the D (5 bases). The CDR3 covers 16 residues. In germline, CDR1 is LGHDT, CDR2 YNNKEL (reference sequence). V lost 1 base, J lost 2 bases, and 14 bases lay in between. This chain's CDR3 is CASSQGTGRVNYGYTF. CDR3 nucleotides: TGTGCCAGCAGCCAAGGGACGGGCAGGGTGAACTATGGCTACACCTTC.

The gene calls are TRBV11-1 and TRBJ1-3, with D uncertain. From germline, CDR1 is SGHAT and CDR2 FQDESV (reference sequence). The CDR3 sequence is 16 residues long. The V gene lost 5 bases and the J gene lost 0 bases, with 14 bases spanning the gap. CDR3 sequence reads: CASSPGGSSSGNTIYF. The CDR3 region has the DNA TGTGCCAGCAGCCCAGGAGGTTCGAGCTCTGGAAACACCATATATTTT.

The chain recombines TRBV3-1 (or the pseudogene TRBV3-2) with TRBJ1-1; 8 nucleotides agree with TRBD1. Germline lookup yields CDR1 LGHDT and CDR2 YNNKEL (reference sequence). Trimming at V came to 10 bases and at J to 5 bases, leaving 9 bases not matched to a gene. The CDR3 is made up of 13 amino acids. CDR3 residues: CATRTGKITEAFF. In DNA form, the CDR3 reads TGTGCCACCAGGACAGGGAAGATAACTGAAGCTTTCTTT.

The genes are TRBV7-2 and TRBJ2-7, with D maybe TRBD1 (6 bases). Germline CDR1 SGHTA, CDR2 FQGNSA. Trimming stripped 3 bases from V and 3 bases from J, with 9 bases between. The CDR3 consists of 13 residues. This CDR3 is CASSLGASYEQYF. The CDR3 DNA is TGTGCCAGCAGCTTGGGGGCCAGCTACGAGCAGTACTTC.

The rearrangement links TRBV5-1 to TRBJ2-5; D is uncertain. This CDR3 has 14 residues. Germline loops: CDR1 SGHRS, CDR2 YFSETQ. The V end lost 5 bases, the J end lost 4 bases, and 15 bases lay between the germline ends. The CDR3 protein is CASSSLDTGETQYF. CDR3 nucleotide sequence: TGCGCCAGCAGTTCCCTTGATACTGGAGAGACCCAGTACTTC.

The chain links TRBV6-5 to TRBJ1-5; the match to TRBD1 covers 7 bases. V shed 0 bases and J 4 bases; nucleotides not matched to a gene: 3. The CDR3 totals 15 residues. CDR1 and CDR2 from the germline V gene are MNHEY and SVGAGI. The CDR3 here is CASSYSGDRNQPQHF. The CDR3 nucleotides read TGTGCCAGCAGTTACTCGGGGGACAGAAATCAGCCCCAGCATTTT.

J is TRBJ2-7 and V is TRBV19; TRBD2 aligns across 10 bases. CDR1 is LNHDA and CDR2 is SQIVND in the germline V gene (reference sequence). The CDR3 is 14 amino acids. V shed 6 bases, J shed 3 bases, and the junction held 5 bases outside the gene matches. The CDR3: CASSLRTSGYEQYF. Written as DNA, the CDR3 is TGTGCCAGTAGCTTACGGACTAGCGGCTACGAGCAGTACTTC.